A single sample is the source of the 26 T cell receptor beta chains below, sequenced in a study of cytomegalovirus exposure and HLA in healthy donors (TCRdb year 2017). Library method: the immunoSEQ multiplex PCR assay. The multiplex PCR relied on a mix of 60 forward primers for TCR Vbeta segments and 13 reverse primers for TCR Jbeta segments. This is the immuneACCESS table as TCRdb keeps it, with only in-frame sequences that have V and J called. A part of the clones is gone; compared with another copy, unresolved V genes explain less than half, and the rest is unexplained. The sample table shows about 140,000 clones, and roughly 80% are seen once. The top ten hold over 3% of the sample. Sequencing was carried out using PBMCs. These receptor sequences come from a female donor in good health and CMV-seronegative.

The genes are TRBV4-1 and TRBJ1-1; perhaps TRBD1 as D (5 bases). Per the germline V gene, CDR1 is MGHRA and CDR2 is YSYEKL. The CDR3 has 14 residues. Trimming took 8 bases from V and 5 from J, leaving 18 bases between them. The CDR3 protein is CASYGRGGETEAFF. CDR3 DNA: TGCGCCAGCTACGGCCGCGGGGGGGAAACTGAAGCTTTCTTT.

The chain links TRBV28 to TRBJ2-1; D is unresolved. The CDR3 is 11 residues long. CDR1 and CDR2 (germline): MDHEN, SYDVKM. The V and J ends lost 5 bases and 4 bases respectively, with 3 bases between them. As DNA, the CDR3 is TGTGCCAGCAGTCAGTACAATGAGCAGTTCTTC. Translated, it gives CASSQYNEQFF.

This sequence joins TRBV6-6 and TRBJ2-7, with D unclear. CDR1 MNHNY and CDR2 SVGAGI come from the germline V gene (reference sequence). V lost 0 bases and J 4 bases, leaving 7 bases between the germline ends. The CDR3 is 13 residues long. The CDR3 DNA sequence: TGTGCCAGCAGTTACTCGATAGCTTACGAGCAGTACTTC. Amino acids: CASSYSIAYEQYF.

The genes are TRBV10-1 and TRBJ2-1; tentatively, D is TRBD1 (6 bases). CDR3 length: 13 residues. The germline gives CDR1 WNHNN, CDR2 SYGVQD (reference sequence). Trimming stripped 4 bases from V and 13 bases from J, with 17 bases between. Written as DNA, the CDR3 is TGCGCCAGCAGTGGAAACAGGGATGGACCCCAGTTCTTC. It translates to CASSGNRDGPQFF.

The genes are TRBV30 and TRBJ1-4, with TRBD1 identical over 7 bases. V gave up 1 base and J gave up 8 bases; unmatched junction bases: 7. Germline CDR1 reads GTSNPN; CDR2 reads SVGIG (reference sequence). The CDR3 is 14 amino acids. CDR3 amino acids: CAWSETGREEKLFF. The CDR3 nucleotides are TGTGCCTGGAGTGAGACAGGGAGAGAGGAAAAACTGTTTTTT.

Regarding this clone: A read error may produce the germline difference seen at one junction end. The rearrangement links TRBV5-6 to TRBJ1-4; TRBD1 might be the D (6 bases). CDR1 SGHDT and CDR2 YYEEEE come from the germline V gene. The CDR3 consists of 13 residues. CDR3 sequence reads: CASSSWETGRGLF. The CDR3, as DNA: TGTGCCAGCAGCTCCTGGGAGACAGGCAGGGGTCTTTTT.

This clone has a handful of counts. This chain links TRBV5-1 with TRBJ2-1; 10 bases align to TRBD2. This CDR3 comprises 18 residues. Trimming at V came to 4 bases and at J to 5 bases, leaving 15 bases not matched to a gene. Per the germline V gene, CDR1 is SGHRS and CDR2 is YFSETQ. CDR3 sequence (DNA): TGCGCCAGCAGCCCGGGGGCGAGGAGCGGGGGGGCAGACAATGAGCAGTTCTTC. Residues: CASSPGARSGGADNEQFF.

The chain uses TRBV5-1 and TRBJ2-1; 10 nucleotides line up with TRBD2. J was trimmed by 3 bases and V by 4 bases; bases with no gene match: 7. The CDR3 contains 16 residues. CDR1 and CDR2 from the germline V gene are SGHRS and YFSETQ. The CDR3 spells CASSPWTSGDYNEQFF. The CDR3 DNA is TGCGCCAGCAGCCCGTGGACTAGCGGAGACTACAATGAGCAGTTCTTC.

CDR3 sequence reads: CASSPAGVTGELFF. CDR3 sequence (DNA): TGCGCCAGCAGCCCCGCTGGAGTTACCGGGGAGCTGTTTTTT. This chain joins TRBV5-1 and TRBJ2-2; D is undetermined. With 4 bases removed from V and 5 bases from J, the gap between germline ends came to 12 bases. CDR3 size: 14 residues. The germline V gene encodes CDR1 SGHRS and CDR2 YFSETQ. The entire variable domain, with the rest obtained from reference TRBV5-1 and TRBJ2-2, is as follows: KAGVTQTPRYLIKTRGQQVTLSCSPISGHRSVSWYQQTPGQGLQFLFEYFSETQRNKGNFPGRFSGRQFSNSRSEMNVSTLELGDSALYLCASSPAGVTGELFFGEGSRLTVL.

The rearrangement links TRBV7-2 to TRBJ2-7; TRBD2 agrees at 8 bases. Germline CDR1 is SGHTA and CDR2 is FQGNSA. V was clipped by 8 bases and J by 4 bases; unmatched bases: 10. The CDR3 has 14 amino acids. CDR3 nucleotide sequence: TGTGCCAGCGAGCTGGGAGGCGGGGGGTACGAGCAGTACTTC. Protein sequence: CASELGGGGYEQYF.

The V gene is TRBV7-6, the J gene TRBJ2-2, with D possibly TRBD2 on 6 matching bases. The CDR3 totals 16 residues. CDR1 SGHVS and CDR2 FNYEAQ come from the germline V gene. V lost 1 base and J lost 4, with 13 bases in between. CDR3 DNA: TGTGCCAGCAGCTTAGTGGGCGGGAAGAGCACCGGGGAGCTGTTTTTT. It codes for CASSLVGGKSTGELFF.

The rearrangement joins TRBV10-3 to TRBJ2-3, with D perhaps matching TRBD1 (5 bases). V was pared by 2 bases and J by 2 bases, with 11 bases between. CDR1 is ENHRY, CDR2 SYGVKD, per germline. The CDR3 spans 15 residues. The chain's CDR3 is CAISEGALPTDTQYF. In nucleotides, the CDR3 is TGTGCCATCAGTGAGGGGGCCCTACCCACAGATACGCAGTATTTT.

The chain combines TRBV13 with TRBJ2-3; 7 nucleotides match TRBD2. This CDR3 has 17 amino acids. The junction had 18 bases not matched to a gene; V was cut back by 8 bases and J by 4 bases. Germline-derived CDR1 and CDR2 are PRHDT and FYEKMQ (reference sequence). The CDR3 region has the DNA TGTGCCAGCGGCCTAGTTGGTATTGCGGGAGCAGCAGATACGCAGTATTTT. Protein: CASGLVGIAGAADTQYF.

The chain has TRBV9 and TRBJ2-6; the D gene is possibly TRBD2 (6 bases). With 4 bases removed from V and 0 bases from J, the gap between germline ends came to 17 bases. The CDR3 length is 18 residues. Germline V gene lookup returns CDR1 SGDLS and CDR2 YYNGEE. The CDR3 spells CASSFPRDEVSGANVLTF. CDR3 nucleotide sequence: TGTGCCAGCAGCTTCCCGCGGGATGAGGTCTCTGGGGCCAACGTCCTGACTTTC.

The genes are TRBV2 and TRBJ1-5; weak D call: TRBD1 (5 bases). The CDR3 has 15 amino acids. V lost 6 bases and J 6 bases, leaving 18 bases between the germline ends. From germline, CDR1 is SNHLY and CDR2 FYNNEI. The CDR3, as DNA: TGTGCCAGCAGCGCGCAGGGAACCAAGGGTCAGCCCCAGCATTTT. The encoded protein is CASSAQGTKGQPQHF.

The rearrangement links TRBV11-2 to TRBJ2-1, with a tentative D call TRBD2 (6 bases). This CDR3 comprises 15 residues. CDR1 is SGHAT and CDR2 is FQNNGV in the germline V gene. Trimming pared 1 base from V and 6 bases from J, leaving 13 bases between. CDR3 sequence reads: CASSLGDWYVNEQFF. DNA for the CDR3: TGTGCCAGCAGCTTAGGGGACTGGTACGTCAATGAGCAGTTCTTC. The complete variable domain, with remaining parts taken from reference TRBV11-2 and TRBJ2-1, reads EAGVAQSPRYKIIEKRQSVAFWCNPISGHATLYWYQQILGQGPKLLIQFQNNGVVDDSQLPKDRFSAERLKGVDSTLKIQPAKLEDSAVYLCASSLGDWYVNEQFFGPGTRLTVL.

The rearrangement links TRBV7-2 to TRBJ2-7, with TRBD2 matching 7 bases. CDR3 length: 15 amino acids. The J segment lost 0 bases and the V segment lost 6 bases, leaving 8 bases of the junction unmatched. Germline CDR1 SGHTA, CDR2 FQGNSA. The CDR3 loop reads CASRDSGSLSYEQYF. DNA of the CDR3: TGTGCCAGCAGGGATAGCGGGTCACTCTCCTACGAGCAGTACTTC.

The genes are TRBV7-8 and TRBJ2-5, with 11 nucleotides matching TRBD2. Germline lookup yields CDR1 SGHVS and CDR2 FQNEAQ. The CDR3 covers 18 residues. The trim removed 1 base at V and 6 bases at J, leaving 13 bases unmatched. DNA for the CDR3: TGTGCCAGCAGCTTAGAGGGGAGACTAGCGGGAAGGAGTCAGACCCAGTACTTC. Amino acid sequence: CASSLEGRLAGRSQTQYF. Full variable domain (outside the CDR3, taken from reference TRBV7-8 and TRBJ2-5): GAGVSQSPRYKVAKRGQDVALRCDPISGHVSLFWYQQALGQGPEFLTYFQNEAQLDKSGLPSDRFFAERPEGSVSTLKIQRTQQEDSAVYLCASSLEGRLAGRSQTQYFGPGTRLLVL.

This clone showed up just a few times. The CDR3 region has the DNA TGCGCCAGCAGCCAAGATATCCAGGGGGCTGGGGCCAACGTCCTGACTTTC. Amino acids: CASSQDIQGAGANVLTF. V is TRBV4-3 and J is TRBJ2-6, with 7 bases that match TRBD1. The CDR3 totals 17 residues. Germline CDR1 is LGHNA and CDR2 is YSLEER. V gave up 0 bases and J gave up 2 bases; unmatched junction bases: 4.

The V gene is TRBV6-1, the J gene TRBJ2-7; 7 bases fit TRBD1. V trimming: 4 bases; J trimming: 4 bases; junction bases outside the gene matches: 1. The CDR3 loop spans 12 amino acids. Germline V gene sequence: CDR1 MNHNS, CDR2 SASEGT. The CDR3 here is CASSGQGYEQYF. The CDR3 DNA follows: TGTGCCAGCAGTGGACAGGGATACGAGCAGTACTTC.

The chain links TRBV27 to TRBJ2-7; TRBD2 aligns across 9 bases. The CDR3 sequence is 16 residues long. The germline CDR1 and CDR2 sequences are MNHEY and SMNVEV (reference sequence). The J segment lost 6 bases and the V segment lost 1 base, leaving 10 bases of the junction unmatched. Here the CDR3 DNA reads TGTGCCAGCAGTTTATTGGCCCTAGCGGGGTTAGGCGAGCAGTACTTC. This translates into CASSLLALAGLGEQYF.

The DNA for the CDR3 is TGTGCTAGTGGTTTGGTACTCCTATCCCGGAGGTCCAATGAGCAGTTCTTC. It is translated as CASGLVLLSRRSNEQFF. V usage is TRBV12-5 and J usage is TRBJ2-1, with D perhaps TRBD2 (5 bases). This CDR3 comprises 17 residues. V lost 0 bases and J 6 bases, leaving 18 bases between the germline ends. Germline V gene sequence: CDR1 LGHNT, CDR2 FRNRAP.

V usage is TRBV4-3 and J usage is TRBJ1-6; 8 nucleotides align to TRBD1. Trimming at V came to 1 base and at J to 10 bases, leaving 6 bases not matched to a gene. The CDR3 has 15 amino acids. The germline CDR1 and CDR2 sequences are LGHNA and YSLEER. The DNA of the CDR3 is TGCGCCAGCAGCCAAGTTGACAGGGGAAGGTCACCCCTCCACTTT. Its translation is CASSQVDRGRSPLHF.

This chain joins TRBV28 and TRBJ2-7; 10 nucleotides align to TRBD1. Germline CDR1 and CDR2: MDHEN and SYDVKM. This CDR3 has 15 residues. With 2 bases clipped from V and 0 bases from J, the junction kept 1 base outside the gene matches. CDR3 DNA sequence: TGTGCCAGCAGTTTAGGGACAGGGGCCTCCTACGAGCAGTACTTC. It specifies CASSLGTGASYEQYF.

The rearrangement links TRBV9 to TRBJ2-2; D is unclear. The CDR3 totals 12 residues. CDR1 and CDR2 from the germline V gene are SGDLS and YYNGEE. V lost 4 bases and J lost 7, with 8 bases in between. CDR3 sequence: CASSPFIGELFF. For the CDR3, the DNA is TGTGCCAGCAGCCCTTTTATCGGGGAGCTGTTTTTT.

The chain links TRBV28 to TRBJ1-2; weak D call: TRBD1 (6 bases). This CDR3 comprises 16 residues. Germline V gene sequence: CDR1 MDHEN, CDR2 SYDVKM. V lost 7 bases and J 0 bases, leaving 18 bases between the germline ends. CDR3 in amino acids: CASNGIEGDANYGYTF. The CDR3 DNA is TGTGCCAGCAATGGAATTGAGGGGGACGCTAACTATGGCTACACCTTC.